This T cell receptor (beta chain) emerged from a study of blood T cells in healthy people across ages. Across the study: Roughly one uniquely barcoded beta molecule per two T cells was captured. Study-level results: TCR beta diversity per million T cells fell roughly linearly with age.

Through a sample-barcoded 5' primer and a J-beta primer mix, a second PCR was run for about 6 to 12 cycles. Sequencing yielded, for each sample, at least 3 million paired-end reads carrying CDR3. TCRdb independently ran MiXCR on the 5' RACE reads; one entry per CDR3 protein. The data show more than 800,000 distinct CDR3 sequences, roughly 45% seen once. V lost 4 bases to trimming and J lost 9 bases, with 10 bases between them. CDR3 size: 11 residues. Germline values: CDR1 SQVTM, CDR2 ANQGSEA. This clonotype was counted between two and nine times. Antigen: not known. The authors drew about 9.5 milliliters of peripheral blood from each donor.

V and J are TRBV29-1 and TRBJ2-1; a weak D match, TRBD1 (5 bases). This sequence was found in an older woman in good health. The specimen was blood. The CDR3 nucleotides read TGCAGCGTTGTAGCAGGGTCTGAGCAGTTCTTC. This encodes CSVVAGSEQFF.